This T cell receptor beta chain stems from a study of shared clonotypes between healthy human individuals (dated by TCRdb to 2018 to 2020). In terms of the full investigation: The cohort included three men and a couple of women between 18 and 49 years of age. Leukapheresis yielded between about 0.85 and 10 billion PBMCs per donor. For each donor, three plates each were used for CD4 naive and CD4 memory, two plates were used for CD8 naive, and one plate was used for CD8 memory. Libraries were prepared and TCR repertoires were sequenced by different laboratories using diverse techniques, in order to increase sequencing depth and limit assay-specific biases. To estimate repertoire size and how much clonotype sharing occurs between individuals, the study deeply sequenced the blood TCR repertoires of five healthy adults.

Healthy HIV-negative adults with no recently reported acute infections or vaccinations were included as donors. Every donor was a Caucasian adult living in Nashville, Tennessee, USA. CD4+ T cells were enriched by magnetic negative selection; naive cells were then positively selected on CD45RA, and the negative fraction formed the memory subset. Blood was obtained by leukapheresis, after which PBMCs were separated by Ficoll-Histopaque density gradient centrifugation and cryopreserved in liquid nitrogen vapor phase. Analytical flow cytometry was used to check the purity and quantity of each magnetically sorted T cell population. Genomic DNA was isolated from every sorted fraction and measured by UV absorbance on a Nanodrop 2000c. TCR CDR3 regions were amplified from genomic DNA by multiplex PCR using the deep immunoSEQ assay. For each cell subset, the extracted genomic DNA was distributed evenly across all wells of several immunoSEQ 96-well plates, and each plate served as one replicate. For sorted subsets, approximately 0.2 ug of genomic DNA, equivalent to tens of thousands of T cell genomes, went into each replicate PCR. Purified libraries were quantified with a Qubit 3.0 fluorometer, sized on a Bioanalyzer 2100, and re-quantified with the KAPA Library Quantification kit. Every immunoSEQ 96-well plate was sequenced on a dedicated single-read 150-cycle Illumina NextSeq 550 flow cell. As for how the authors treated the data: The immunoSEQ output contained only junctional sequences without quality scores, so filtering could not match that applied to full-length reads. To assign V/J genes and CDR3, sequences were annotated against IMGT germline references using PyIR, a Python wrapper for IgBLAST v1.9. Reads with weak V/J assignments (E-value above 1e-6), missing CDR3, stop codons, out-of-frame junctions, or ambiguous translated residues were removed. V3J clonotypes were defined by identical inferred V gene, J gene, and CDR3 amino acid sequence. To compute the percentage overlap between repertoires, the number of shared unique clonotypes was divided by the size of the smaller repertoire. Repertoire richness was assessed with RTK rarefaction, the Chao1 estimator, and Recon v2.1 estimates of unobserved clonotypes. Generation probabilities were computed with OLGA for all TCRbeta clonotypes obtained by the gDNA method from several donors. As stored in TCRdb, this immuneACCESS dataset retains in-frame rearrangements with V and J assigned. A fraction of the clones does not appear; measured against another copy, unresolved V genes explain less than half of the discrepancy, and the remainder lacks a known reason. For V, J and clone size, that table is used; D and trimming come from the DNA. The sample table shows 2,500,000 or so clones, and just under 95% are seen once. The top ten constitute about 0.41% of the sample.

Trimming removed 4 bases from V and 3 bases from J, leaving 10 bases between the germline ends. CDR1 and CDR2, per the germline V gene (reference sequence), are MNHNY and SVGAGI. Measured from the cysteine to the phenylalanine, the CDR3 is 14 residues long. Here the CDR3 DNA is all that survives: 42 bases in frame from base 1. Worth noting for this clone: Which antigen it targets is not known. Nothing much larger sits one base from this clone, and base qualities are not available.

What the research found in general, with its limitations: About 5% of naive CD4, approximately 3.7% of naive CD8, about 2.4% of memory CD4, and about 0.4% of memory CD8 clonotypes were shared across four donors. Because the study included only a small number of donors, the genetic and exposure-history diversity represented was limited. Larger estimated clonotype richness was generally found for naive subsets than for memory subsets. Pairwise subsampling led to the expectation that sequencing depth would affect the degree of clonotype sharing among donors. Rarefaction of sorted-subset datasets indicated incomplete sequencing despite the large sequencing depth. Sampling was limited to blood, and TCR repertoires in tissue likely differ from TCR repertoires in blood. Clonotypes shared by all four sorted-subset donors showed higher generation probabilities than non-shared clonotypes.

The sequence derives from a man between 18 and 35 years old in good health. Some clones in this sample may be carry-over from other donors' samples. The rearranged chain carries TRBV6-6 and TRBJ1-5, and the D gene may be TRBD1, 6 bases matching. Sequencing input: naive CD4+ T cells from PBMCs. The sample's cell subset or site label, decoded: CD45RA+ positively selected. The CDR3 region: CASSSQGTNQPQHF. The nucleotide sequence is given as TGTGCCAGCAGTTCCCAGGGGACCAATCAGCCCCAGCATTTT.